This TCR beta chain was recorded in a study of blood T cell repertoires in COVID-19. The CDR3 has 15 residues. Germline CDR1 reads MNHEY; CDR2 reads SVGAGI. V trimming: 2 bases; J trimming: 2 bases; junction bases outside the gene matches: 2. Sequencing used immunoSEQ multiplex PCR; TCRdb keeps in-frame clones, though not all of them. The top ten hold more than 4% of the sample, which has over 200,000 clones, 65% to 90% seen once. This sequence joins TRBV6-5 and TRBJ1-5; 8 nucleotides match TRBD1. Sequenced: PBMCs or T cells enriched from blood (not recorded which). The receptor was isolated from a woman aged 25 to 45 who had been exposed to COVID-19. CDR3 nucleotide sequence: TGTGCCAGCAGTTACCAGGGGGCTGGCAATCAGCCCCAGCATTTT. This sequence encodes CASSYQGAGNQPQHF.